This entry concerns a single T cell receptor beta chain. What it binds is unknown. The sample comes from a study of cytomegalovirus exposure and HLA in healthy donors. Study-wide points: Of the V segments, some could not be distinguished, including TRBV6-2 and TRBV6-3, and were excluded. Later genetic work tied a missense DCLRE1C variant to beta-chain V and J trimming. Overall, some 160 TCR beta chains were annotated as cytomegalovirus-associated.

Germline values: CDR1 LNHDA, CDR2 SQIVND (reference sequence). V lost 4 bases and J 1 base, leaving 10 bases between the germline ends. The CDR3 extends over 14 amino acids. 13 Jbeta primers and 60 Vbeta primers were used for the PCR. Data came from immunoSEQ multiplex PCR; TCRdb stores just in-frame clones and leaves some out. Its table records about 130,000 clones. The receptor comes from a man between 18 and 29 years old in good health and CMV-seronegative. Sequenced input: PBMCs. The rearrangement uses TRBV19 and TRBJ2-5; D is ambiguous. The CDR3 region is CASSSERRQETQYF. For the CDR3, the DNA is TGTGCCAGTAGTAGCGAGCGCCGCCAAGAGACCCAGTACTTC.